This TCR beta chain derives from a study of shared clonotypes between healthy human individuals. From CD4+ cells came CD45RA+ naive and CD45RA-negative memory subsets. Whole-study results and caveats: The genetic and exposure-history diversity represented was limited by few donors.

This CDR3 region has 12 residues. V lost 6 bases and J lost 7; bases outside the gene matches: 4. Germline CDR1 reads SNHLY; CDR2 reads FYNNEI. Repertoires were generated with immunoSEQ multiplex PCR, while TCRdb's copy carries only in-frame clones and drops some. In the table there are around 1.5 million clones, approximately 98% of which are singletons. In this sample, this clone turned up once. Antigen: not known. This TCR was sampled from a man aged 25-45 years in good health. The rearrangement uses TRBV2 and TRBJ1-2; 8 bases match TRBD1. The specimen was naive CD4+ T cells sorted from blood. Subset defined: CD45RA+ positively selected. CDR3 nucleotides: TGTGCCAGCAGGGACAGGGAATCTGGCTACACCTTC. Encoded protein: CASRDRESGYTF. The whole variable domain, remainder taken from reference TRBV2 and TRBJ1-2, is EPEVTQTPSHQVTQMGQEVILRCVPISNHLYFYWYRQILGQKVEFLVSFYNNEISEKSEIFDDQFSVERPDGSNFTLKIRSTKLEDSAMYFCASRDRESGYTFGSGTRLTVV.